This T cell receptor (beta chain) came from a study of shared clonotypes between healthy human individuals. This clone was seen only once. V was cut by 10 bases and J by 3 bases, with 12 bases left in between. CDR3 length: 13 amino acids. Germline loops: CDR1 LNHDA, CDR2 SQIVND (reference sequence). TCRdb's copy holds only in-frame clones and misses some; the assay was immunoSEQ multiplex PCR. The sample yields a few million clones, 80% to 95% seen once. The source of this sequence is a man aged 18 to 35 in good health. Some clones in this sample may be carry-over from other donors' samples. The chain couples TRBV19 to TRBJ2-2; D possibly uses TRBD1 or TRBD2 (5 bases each). Sequencing used naive CD4+ T cells from PBMCs. Noted subset: CD45RA+ positively selected. CDR3 region: CATRDAYTGELFF. The CDR3 region has the DNA TGTGCCACCAGGGACGCCTACACCGGGGAGCTGTTTTTT.